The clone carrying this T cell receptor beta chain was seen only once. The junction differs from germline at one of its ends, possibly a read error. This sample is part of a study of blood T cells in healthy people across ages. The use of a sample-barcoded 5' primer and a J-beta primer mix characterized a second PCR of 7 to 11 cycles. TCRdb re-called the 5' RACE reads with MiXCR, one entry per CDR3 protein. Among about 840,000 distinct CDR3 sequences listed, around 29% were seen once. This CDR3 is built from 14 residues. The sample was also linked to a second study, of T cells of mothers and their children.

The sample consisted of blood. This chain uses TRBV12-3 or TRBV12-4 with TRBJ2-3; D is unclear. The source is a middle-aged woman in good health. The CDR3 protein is CASSLGVGTDAQYF. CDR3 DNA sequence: TGTGCCAGCAGTCTCGGAGTGGGCACAGATGCGCAGTATTTT.